These T cell receptor beta chains were read from a single sample in a study of blood T cell repertoires in COVID-19. Using immunoSEQ multiplex PCR, the repertoire was profiled, and TCRdb retains in-frame clones only, with some absent. The top ten hold under 7% of the sample, which has 250,000 to 350,000 clones, about 83% seen once. The sequencing input was PBMCs or T cells enriched from blood (not recorded which). These receptors were collected from a middle-aged woman who had recovered from COVID-19. Each CDR3 is given with its conserved first and last residue. Clone size, where shown, is once, few, many, or a class for clones that have expanded.

V gene	clone size	J gene	CDR3 protein
TRBV29-1	once	TRBJ2-3	CSVRWDFRGTDTQYF
TRBV2	-	TRBJ1-1	CASSPDSLNTEAFF
TRBV5-6	-	TRBJ1-4	CASSWGLAANEKLFF
TRBV7-8	-	TRBJ1-1	CASSLRGQIEAFF
TRBV6-1	few	TRBJ2-7	CASSGYNYITGGVGYEQYF
TRBV7-9	-	TRBJ2-7	CASSLARGSNEQYF
TRBV7-9	-	TRBJ1-3	CASSPGHGFTSGNTIYF
TRBV7-2	-	TRBJ2-1	CASSLVGQGVAYNEQFF
TRBV4-3	-	TRBJ1-2	CASSQAFQGNYGYTF
TRBV25-1	-	TRBJ2-5	CASSVESQETQYF
TRBV7-2	-	TRBJ1-3	CASSSRDRGGNTIYF
TRBV24-1	-	TRBJ2-3	CATSAVIGTAGGGDTQYF
TRBV7-2	-	TRBJ2-1	CASSLLAGVYNEQFF
TRBV20-1	-	TRBJ2-1	CSASFMRLASNEQFF
TRBV7-2	-	TRBJ1-6	CASSLARVGSPLHF
TRBV7-3	-	TRBJ1-1	CASSKTTGAEAFF
TRBV4-1	-	TRBJ1-5	CASSPQDNQPQHF
TRBV28	-	TRBJ2-2	CASSFRQGATGELFF
TRBV21-1	once	TRBJ2-7	CASSKGLRTGDDSYEQYF
TRBV29-1	-	TRBJ2-7	CSAVTGGAYEQYF
TRBV27	-	TRBJ2-3	CASRFLLAGGTDTQYF
TRBV5-1	once	TRBJ2-7	CASSGTPGLYEQYF
TRBV7-7	-	TRBJ2-5	CASSRNSGRGETQYF
TRBV27	-	TRBJ2-5	CASSLNRGETQYF
TRBV30	-	TRBJ1-4	CAWSVGGAASEKLFF
TRBV7-6	-	TRBJ2-7	CASSLTPGGGVAEQYF
TRBV6-5	-	TRBJ1-2	CASSYSRRRHPYGYTF
TRBV15	-	TRBJ2-5	CATSRGHEETQYF
TRBV5-6	-	TRBJ1-1	CASSVGPEAFF
TRBV6-5	-	TRBJ2-2	CASRSRRDTGELFF
TRBV7-2	-	TRBJ1-2	CASSLGQNHYGYTF